This T cell receptor beta chain was observed in a study of OX40 agonist ivuxolimab in advanced cancers. About the research overall: In three patients, partial responses were observed, one with hepatocellular carcinoma and two with cutaneous melanoma.

This CDR3 contains 15 residues. CDR1 is KGHSH, CDR2 LQKENI, per germline. Deletions cut 0 bases from V and 0 bases from J, with 8 bases between. Patients with a history of autoimmune disease or on systemic immunosuppression were excluded. Blood specimens came from baseline, cycle 4 day 1, and cycle 7 day 1. Data came from immunoSEQ multiplex PCR; TCRdb stores just in-frame clones and leaves some out. The profile shows under 80,000 clones, about nine tenths of them singletons. The sequences come from CD4+ or CD8+ T cells sorted from blood, collected in a trial of the OX40 agonist ivuxolimab. This receptor was obtained from an adult with an advanced solid tumor such as melanoma, head and neck, liver or kidney cancer. The rearrangement links TRBV18 to TRBJ1-1, with a possible D match to TRBD1 (6 bases). CDR3 bases: TGTGCCAGCTCACCACCCGGGACATTGAACACTGAAGCTTTCTTT. It encodes CASSPPGTLNTEAFF. Looking up the rest from reference TRBV18 and TRBJ1-1 gives the full variable domain: NAGVMQNPRHLVRRRGQEARLRCSPMKGHSHVYWYRQLPEEGLKFMVYLQKENIIDESGMPKERFSAEFPKEGPSILRIQQVVRGDSAAYFCASSPPGTLNTEAFFGQGTRLTVV.